This T cell receptor beta chain was obtained from a study of human T cells and chemical hapten exposure. Study results and caveats: PT1 expanded TCR counts and patch test score correlated positively.

Only a few counts were recorded for this clonotype. The target antigen is unknown. Per the original data handling: Over 95,000 TCRs per sample was the median, with a range of about 20,000 to 690,600. TCRdb used MiXCR to reprocess the RACE reads, holding one entry per CDR3 protein. The V and J calls come from TCRdb's annotation, not from the publication. Altogether about 360,000 distinct CDR3 sequences are present, approximately 6.9% being singletons, with the ten largest covering about 8%. Time point given: patch test 1, 2 weeks after DPC sensitization. The treatment: therapeutic diphenylcyclopropenone sensitization with weekly scalp DPC. The study enrolled 18 to 70-year-old alopecia patients suitable for DPC. Germline lookup yields CDR1 MNHNY and CDR2 SVGAGI (reference sequence). V lost 5 bases, J lost 1 base, and 3 bases stayed unmatched. The CDR3 is 14 residues long.

The sequencing here drew on whole blood, taken in connection with sensitization to the hapten diphenylcyclopropenone (DPC). V and J are TRBV6-6 and TRBJ2-5, with 8 bases that match TRBD2. This TCR derives from a woman aged 18-29 years with alopecia areata. Some clones in this sample may be carry-over from other donors' samples. The CDR3 bases are TGTGCCAGCAGTGACAGCGGGGGCCAAGAGACCCAGTACTTC. It translates to CASSDSGGQETQYF.